This T cell receptor (beta chain) is from a study of cytomegalovirus exposure and HLA in healthy donors. This CDR3 has 14 amino acids. Trimming took off 6 bases at V and 4 bases at J, with 15 bases between the two ends. Germline V gene data show CDR1 as WSHSY and CDR2 as SAAADI. Vbeta (60) and Jbeta (13) primers were used in the PCR. Clones were read by immunoSEQ multiplex PCR, and TCRdb kept only the in-frame ones, dropping some. The sample holds approximately 80,000 clones; roughly 77% are singletons and the top ten take 4% to 5%. V gene TRBV10-2 combines with J gene TRBJ1-2; tentative D call: TRBD1 (6 bases). This TCR derives from a man aged 60-69 years in good health and CMV-seronegative. Source material: PBMCs. The chain's CDR3 is CASRGDNRGYGYTF. Here the CDR3 DNA reads TGCGCCAGCAGAGGGGACAACCGGGGCTATGGCTACACCTTC.